Presented here are 26 T cell receptor beta chains from one specimen sequenced in a study of shared clonotypes between healthy human individuals. The method was immunoSEQ multiplex PCR; TCRdb's version includes in-frame clones alone and lacks a portion of them. In the table there are about 330,000 clones, over 65% of which are singletons. Sequenced material: memory CD4+ T cells sorted from blood. Subset defined: CD45RA-negative fraction. Receptors originate from a man younger than 45 in good health.

This sequence joins TRBV19 and TRBJ2-5; D remains unclear. From germline, CDR1 is LNHDA and CDR2 SQIVND (reference sequence). The CDR3 has 13 residues. Trimming removed 3 bases at V and 5 bases at J, with 10 bases between. CDR3 sequence reads: CASSISLEETQYF. The CDR3 nucleotides are TGTGCCAGTAGTATTAGCCTCGAGGAGACCCAGTACTTC.

The V call is TRBV27, the J call TRBJ2-1, with TRBD2 as a possible D gene (5 bases). Trimming pared 5 bases from V and 6 bases from J, leaving 11 bases between. The CDR3 loop spans 13 amino acids. Germline values: CDR1 MNHEY, CDR2 SMNVEV (reference sequence). CDR3 sequence: CASSPRDFNEQFF. The CDR3 DNA is TGTGCCAGCAGTCCCCGGGATTTCAATGAGCAGTTCTTC.

The V call is TRBV19, the J call TRBJ2-6; D is possibly TRBD2 (5 bases). Trimming took off 3 bases at V and 0 bases at J, with 9 bases between the two ends. The CDR3 extends over 16 amino acids. Germline V gene lookup returns CDR1 LNHDA and CDR2 SQIVND (reference sequence). Written as DNA, the CDR3 is TGTGCCAGTAGTATTGTCACTAGCTCTGGGGCCAACGTCCTGACTTTC. Protein: CASSIVTSSGANVLTF.

The chain has TRBV19 and TRBJ2-1; 10 bases are shared with TRBD1. This CDR3 is built from 15 residues. CDR1 is LNHDA and CDR2 is SQIVND in the germline V gene (reference sequence). The ends lost 6 bases at V and 7 bases at J; junction bases unmatched: 9. The CDR3 nucleotides read TGTGCCAGTAGCCGACAGGGGGCGATTTCGAATGAGCAGTTCTTC. This codes for CASSRQGAISNEQFF.

The chain combines TRBV27 with TRBJ2-7; D gene unclear. Germline lookup yields CDR1 MNHEY and CDR2 SMNVEV (reference sequence). The V gene lost 4 bases and the J gene lost 6 bases, with 16 bases spanning the gap. The CDR3 has 14 residues. The chain's CDR3 is CASSSRMVGFEQYF. The CDR3 DNA reads as TGTGCCAGCAGTTCACGGATGGTCGGGTTCGAGCAGTACTTC.

This clone was observed a few times. This chain's CDR3 is CASRTGTGSNQPQHF. In nucleotides, the CDR3 is TGTGCCAGCCGCACCGGGACAGGGAGCAATCAGCCCCAGCATTTT. The chain couples TRBV27 to TRBJ1-5; 9 bases line up with TRBD1. With V trimmed by 8 bases and J by 1 base, 6 bases remained unmatched. This CDR3 has 15 residues. Germline CDR1 reads MNHEY; CDR2 reads SMNVEV (reference sequence).

The CDR3 DNA reads TGCAGTGCGGTCCGGAGTGAGACCCAGTACTTC. It specifies CSAVRSETQYF. This rearrangement joins TRBV20-1 to TRBJ2-5; D is unclear. The germline V gene has CDR1 DFQATT and CDR2 SNEGSKA (reference sequence). The CDR3 has 11 residues. Trimming cost V 6 bases and J 5 bases, with 10 bases left between them.

This clone has more than one count but fewer than ten. The rearrangement links TRBV5-1 to TRBJ1-3; 7 bases are shared with TRBD1. From germline, CDR1 is SGHRS and CDR2 YFSETQ. After removal of 1 base from V and 0 bases from J, the junction contained 7 bases not matched to a gene. The CDR3 covers 17 residues. CDR3 sequence reads: CASSLFGTANSGNTIYF. Here the CDR3 DNA reads TGCGCCAGCAGCTTGTTCGGGACAGCTAACTCTGGAAACACCATATATTTT.

The sample holds a few counts of this clone. This sample also contains other DNA sequences that code for the same CDR3. The chain carries TRBV15 and TRBJ1-5; D might be TRBD1 (5 bases). CDR1 and CDR2 (germline): LNHNV, YYDKDF (reference sequence). V was trimmed by 0 bases and J by 7 bases, leaving 13 bases between them. The CDR3 is 15 amino acids. The DNA for the CDR3 is TGTGCCACCAGCAGAGATCCTGGGGGGAGACAGCCCCAGCATTTT. This sequence encodes CATSRDPGGRQPQHF.

For this clone: The sample has other DNA sequences that encode this CDR3 too. The CDR3 region has the DNA TGTGCCAGCAGTTTCGGCGGTGAGCAGTTCTTC. It encodes CASSFGGEQFF. The rearrangement uses TRBV6-6 and TRBJ2-1; D gene uncertain. CDR3 length: 11 residues. The germline CDR1 and CDR2 sequences are MNHNY and SVGAGI (reference sequence). V was shortened by 4 bases and J by 9 bases, with 7 bases between the two germline ends.

The rearrangement uses TRBV18 and TRBJ2-3, with 8 bases identical to TRBD2. This CDR3 is 16 amino acids long. CDR1 is KGHSH and CDR2 is LQKENI in the germline V gene. V was clipped by 5 bases and J by 2 bases; unmatched bases: 9. CDR3 nucleotides: TGTGCCAGCTCAATTTACAAGCGGGAGCACACAGATACGCAGTATTTT. Its protein product is CASSIYKREHTDTQYF.

This chain joins TRBV27 and TRBJ1-4, with D perhaps matching TRBD1 (5 bases). V lost 4 bases to trimming and J lost 5 bases, with 17 bases between them. CDR3 length: 16 amino acids. Germline V gene lookup returns CDR1 MNHEY and CDR2 SMNVEV (reference sequence). The CDR3 sequence: CASSSSGGGANEKLFF. CDR3 bases: TGTGCCAGCAGTTCGTCGGGGGGAGGGGCAAATGAAAAACTGTTTTTT.

The V gene is TRBV2, the J gene TRBJ2-3; D remains ambiguous. V shed 3 bases and J shed 6 bases, with 7 bases lying between them. The CDR3 is made up of 12 amino acids. Germline CDR1 is SNHLY and CDR2 is FYNNEI. The CDR3 loop reads CASSEEPDTQYF. As DNA, the CDR3 is TGTGCCAGCAGTGAGGAACCGGATACGCAGTATTTT.

The chain is built from TRBV5-5 and TRBJ1-2, with a weak D call TRBD1 (5 bases). This CDR3 is 14 amino acids long. CDR1 and CDR2 from the germline V gene are SGHKS and YYEKEE (reference sequence). V gave up 5 bases and J gave up 0 bases, with 11 bases separating them. CDR3 sequence: CASSSTASNYGYTF. CDR3 nucleotide sequence: TGTGCCAGCAGTTCGACAGCGTCTAACTATGGCTACACCTTC.

The genes are TRBV6-1 and TRBJ2-2; no clear D. This CDR3 has 16 amino acids. Between the trimmed V and J ends, which lost 2 bases and 1 base, there was a span of 11 bases. Germline lookup yields CDR1 MNHNS and CDR2 SASEGT. CDR3 sequence (DNA): TGTGCCAGCAGTGAACATCTCAGCATGAACACCGGGGAGCTGTTTTTT. The encoded protein is CASSEHLSMNTGELFF.

The chain recombines TRBV5-1 with TRBJ1-2; 7 nucleotides agree with TRBD1. Trimming took 7 bases from V and 0 from J; bases not matched to a gene: 6. CDR1 SGHRS and CDR2 YFSETQ come from the germline V gene. The CDR3 totals 14 residues. The CDR3 sequence is CASGPGQTNYGYTF. CDR3 bases: TGCGCCAGCGGCCCGGGACAGACTAACTATGGCTACACCTTC. The entire variable domain, with the rest obtained from reference TRBV5-1 and TRBJ1-2, is as follows: KAGVTQTPRYLIKTRGQQVTLSCSPISGHRSVSWYQQTPGQGLQFLFEYFSETQRNKGNFPGRFSGRQFSNSRSEMNVSTLELGDSALYLCASGPGQTNYGYTFGSGTRLTVV.

J is TRBJ1-2 and V is TRBV13, with 10 bases identical to TRBD1. Per the germline V gene, CDR1 is PRHDT and CDR2 is FYEKMQ (reference sequence). The CDR3 runs 16 residues. The J segment lost 6 bases and the V segment lost 1 base, leaving 8 bases of the junction unmatched. CDR3 in amino acids: CASSLVVAGTGDGYTF. In DNA form, the CDR3 reads TGTGCCAGCAGCTTAGTAGTAGCGGGGACAGGGGATGGCTACACCTTC.

The chain is built from TRBV5-6 and TRBJ2-1, with 10 nucleotides matching TRBD2. V lost 2 bases to trimming and J lost 9 bases; unmatched junction nucleotides: 8. The CDR3 length is 15 residues. The germline V gene has CDR1 SGHDT and CDR2 YYEEEE. Here the CDR3 DNA reads TGTGCCAGCAGCTTACTAGCGGGACTGAACGGTGAGCAGTTCTTC. Residues: CASSLLAGLNGEQFF.

The chain carries TRBV2 and TRBJ2-5; 9 bases match TRBD2. Germline V CDR1 and CDR2: SNHLY, FYNNEI. The ends lost 5 bases at V and 2 bases at J; junction bases unmatched: 9. The CDR3 contains 16 residues. CDR3 protein: CASSPLLLAGQETQYF. CDR3 DNA sequence: TGTGCCAGCAGTCCCCTTTTGCTAGCGGGGCAAGAGACCCAGTACTTC.

Concerning this clone itself: Its ends do not fully match the called genes, so a read error is possible. The chain combines TRBV7-9 with TRBJ2-2, with D tentatively TRBD1 or TRBD2 (6 bases each). CDR1 and CDR2 from the germline V gene are SEHNR and FQNEAQ (reference sequence). The CDR3 length is 16 residues. The chain's CDR3 is CASSLAPTGTVGELFF. The CDR3 nucleotides are TGTGCCAGCAGCCTAGCCCCTACAGGGACTGTCGGGGAGCTGTTTTTT. The full variable domain, with the rest looked up from reference TRBV7-9 and TRBJ2-2, is DTGVSQNPRHKITKRGQNVTFRCDPISEHNRLYWYRQTLGQGPEFLTYFQNEAQLEKSRLLSDRFSAERPKGSFSTLEIQRTEQGDSAMYLCASSLAPTGTVGELFFGEGSRLTVL.

This chain links TRBV11-3 with TRBJ2-4; TRBD1 or TRBD2 may be the D gene (5 bases each). The germline gives CDR1 SGHNT, CDR2 YENEEA. This CDR3 has 13 amino acids. The V and J ends lost 1 base and 7 bases respectively, with 8 bases between them. Here the CDR3 DNA reads TGTGCCAGCAGCTTAGGATGGGGGAACATTCAGTACTTC. Translating it yields CASSLGWGNIQYF.

The rearrangement joins TRBV5-5 to TRBJ2-5; TRBD2 might be the D (6 bases). V was clipped by 4 bases and J by 3 bases, with 13 bases between them. The germline gives CDR1 SGHKS, CDR2 YYEKEE (reference sequence). CDR3 size: 14 residues. CDR3 in DNA: TGTGCCAGCAGCCTGACGGAGGGAAAAGAGACCCAGTACTTC. It translates to CASSLTEGKETQYF.

A remark on this clone: The sample contains more than one DNA sequence encoding this CDR3. The chain combines TRBV29-1 with TRBJ1-1, with D possibly TRBD1 on 5 matching bases. CDR1 is SQVTM and CDR2 is ANQGSEA in the germline V gene. Trimming left V 4 bases short and J 0 bases short, with 15 bases between. The length of the CDR3 is 15 residues. DNA of the CDR3: TGCAGCGTTGCCGCAGGGTGGGGTATGAACACTGAAGCTTTCTTT. As protein: CSVAAGWGMNTEAFF. Full variable domain (outside the CDR3, taken from reference TRBV29-1 and TRBJ1-1): SAVISQKPSRDICQRGTSLTIQCQVDSQVTMMFWYRQQPGQSLTLIATANQGSEATYESGFVIDKFPISRPNLTFSTLTVSNMSPEDSSIYLCSVAAGWGMNTEAFFGQGTRLTVV.

Worth noting for this clone: A read error may account for a junction end that differs from germline. The chain recombines TRBV5-6 with TRBJ2-5; D remains ambiguous. The CDR3 length is 11 residues. Germline V gives CDR1 SGHDT, CDR2 YYEEEE. The chain's CDR3 is CASSLGAKWDF. The DNA of the CDR3 is TGTGCCAGCAGCTTGGGGGCTAAATGGGACTTC.

The chain links TRBV7-2 to TRBJ2-1; 7 bases line up with TRBD1. The germline V gene encodes CDR1 SGHTA and CDR2 FQGNSA. This CDR3 is 17 amino acids long. V shed 1 base and J 0 bases; nucleotides not matched to a gene: 6. CDR3 loop: CASSLGSGQSSYNEQFF. CDR3 coding DNA: TGTGCCAGCAGCTTAGGATCGGGACAGAGCTCCTACAATGAGCAGTTCTTC.

V is TRBV5-5 and J is TRBJ2-7, with D tentatively TRBD2 (6 bases). CDR3 length: 15 residues. In germline, CDR1 is SGHKS, CDR2 YYEKEE (reference sequence). Trimming pared 6 bases from V and 3 bases from J, leaving 19 bases between. The CDR3: CASMEGQVVIYEQYF. The DNA for the CDR3 is TGTGCCAGCATGGAGGGGCAGGTCGTTATCTACGAGCAGTACTTC.